A few counts support the clone carrying this TCR beta chain. The antigen remains undetermined. The protocol was immunoSEQ multiplex PCR, while the TCRdb copy is restricted to in-frame clones and leaves out a portion. This sample has under 100,000 clones, with 80% to 95% found just once. No patient escaped relapse after autologous stem cell transplantation, and brentuximab vedotin exposure varied. Best outcomes ranged across complete response, partial response and progressive disease. These data originate in a study of PD-1 blockade in classical Hodgkin lymphoma. For the study at large: Every 2 weeks, patients got 3 mg/kg intravenous nivolumab. Findings and caveats of the study: A significant rise in TCR diversity was seen by C4D1 for CD4+ cells but not for CD8+ cells. The baseline diversity of complete responders showed similarity to that of newly diagnosed patients.

The V gene's germline CDR1 is GTSNPN and CDR2 SVGIG (reference sequence). V lost 8 bases to trimming and J lost 7 bases, with 20 bases between them. The CDR3 runs to 13 residues. The rearrangement uses TRBV30 and TRBJ1-1; D is possibly TRBD1 (6 bases). The specimen comprised peripheral blood mononuclear cells (PBMCs), sampled before the second cycle of nivolumab. The source is a human donor with classical Hodgkin lymphoma. The CDR3, as DNA: TGTGCCAGCCCAGGGGCGGCCTCCATTGAAGCTTTCTTT. Residues: CASPGAASIEAFF. Drawing the rest from reference TRBV30 and TRBJ1-1, the complete variable domain is SQTIHQWPATLVQPVGSPLSLECTVEGTSNPNLYWYRQAAGRGLQLLFYSVGIGQISSEVPQNLSASRPQDRQFILSSKKLLLSDSGFYLCASPGAASIEAFFGQGTRLTVV.